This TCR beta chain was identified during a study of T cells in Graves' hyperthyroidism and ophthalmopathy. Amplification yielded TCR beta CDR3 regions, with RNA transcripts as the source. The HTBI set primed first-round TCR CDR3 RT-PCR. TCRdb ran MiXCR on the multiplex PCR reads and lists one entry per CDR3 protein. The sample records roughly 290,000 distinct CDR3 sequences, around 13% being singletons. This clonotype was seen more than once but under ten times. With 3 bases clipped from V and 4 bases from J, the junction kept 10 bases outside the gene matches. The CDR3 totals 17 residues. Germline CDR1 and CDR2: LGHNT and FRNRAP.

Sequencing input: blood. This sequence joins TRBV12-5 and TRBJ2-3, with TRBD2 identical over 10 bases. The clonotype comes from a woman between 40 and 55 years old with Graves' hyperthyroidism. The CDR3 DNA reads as TGTGCTAGTGGTTTCCAGCGGGAGGGCCGGGGGGCAGATACGCAGTATTTT. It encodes CASGFQREGRGADTQYF.